A single sample gave rise to the 18 T cell receptor beta chains below, sequenced in a study of cytotoxic CD8 clonotypes in ibrutinib-treated CLL. The method was immunoSEQ multiplex PCR; TCRdb's version includes in-frame clones alone and lacks a portion of them. The table shows about 27,000 clones, with roughly 69% occurring only once. Sequencing was performed on PBMCs, taken after 24 months of ibrutinib treatment. The origin of the receptors is a human donor with chronic lymphocytic leukemia.

This chain joins TRBV5-1 and TRBJ2-7; D remains unclear. Per germline, CDR1 SGHRS and CDR2 YFSETQ. V was cut by 5 bases and J by 6 bases, with 21 bases left in between. CDR3 length: 15 residues. The CDR3 loop is CASRSRRDLSGEQYF. In nucleotides, the CDR3 is TGCGCCAGCAGATCACGACGTGACCTCAGTGGCGAGCAGTACTTC.

The chain is built from TRBV5-1 and TRBJ1-2, with 10 bases aligning to TRBD1. Trimming took 3 bases from V and 8 from J; bases not matched to a gene: 10. This CDR3 contains 15 residues. Germline values: CDR1 SGHRS, CDR2 YFSETQ. CDR3 amino acids: CASSYSTGGSEGYTF. The CDR3 bases are TGCGCCAGCAGCTATTCGACAGGGGGCAGTGAGGGCTACACCTTC.

The chain recombines TRBV27 with TRBJ2-7; the D gene is possibly TRBD1 (6 bases). V lost 6 bases to trimming and J lost 2 bases, with 11 bases between them. The CDR3 covers 13 residues. Germline V gene sequence: CDR1 MNHEY, CDR2 SMNVEV (reference sequence). CDR3 DNA sequence: TGTGCCAGCAGATTTACAGGGACCTACGAGCAGTACTTC. It is translated as CASRFTGTYEQYF.

The chain links TRBV4-2 to TRBJ1-6; possible D gene TRBD1, 6 bases. The V and J ends lost 1 base and 10 bases respectively, with 14 bases between them. Germline V gene sequence: CDR1 LGHNA, CDR2 YNFKEQ. The CDR3 length is 15 residues. This CDR3 reads CASSQVNREESPLHF. Here the CDR3 DNA reads TGTGCCAGCAGCCAAGTAAACAGGGAGGAGTCACCCCTCCACTTT.

There are a few counts of this clone. The CDR3 sequence: CASSEQSSGNTIYF. In nucleotides, the CDR3 is TGCGCCAGCAGCGAACAGAGCTCTGGAAACACCATATATTTT. This rearrangement joins TRBV5-1 to TRBJ1-3; D unclear. Germline values: CDR1 SGHRS, CDR2 YFSETQ. This CDR3 spans 14 amino acids. With 4 bases removed from V and 0 bases from J, the gap between germline ends came to 8 bases.

By share of the sample, this clone is medium-sized (0.01 to 0.1%). The rearrangement uses TRBV5-1 and TRBJ2-7; 8 positions match TRBD1. Germline V gene lookup returns CDR1 SGHRS and CDR2 YFSETQ. The CDR3 is 18 amino acids. After removal of 0 bases from V and 3 bases from J, the junction contained 14 bases not matched to a gene. CDR3 bases: TGCGCCAGCAGCTTGGAGTGGTCTGTCGGACAGGGACTCTACGAGCAGTACTTC. Residues: CASSLEWSVGQGLYEQYF.

The chain links TRBV7-2 to TRBJ2-2, with D possibly TRBD1 on 6 matching bases. CDR1 is SGHTA and CDR2 is FQGNSA in the germline V gene. The CDR3 has 15 amino acids. V lost 0 bases, J lost 7 bases, and 12 bases lay in between. The CDR3 nucleotides are TGTGCCAGCAGCTTAGCGACTCAGGGGAGCGGGGAGCTGTTTTTT. Translated: CASSLATQGSGELFF. The complete variable domain, with remaining parts taken from reference TRBV7-2 and TRBJ2-2, reads GAGVSQSPSNKVTEKGKDVELRCDPISGHTALYWYRQSLGQGLEFLIYFQGNSAPDKSGLPSDRFSAERTGGSVSTLTIQRTQQEDSAVYLCASSLATQGSGELFFGEGSRLTVL.

This chain joins TRBV1 and TRBJ2-2; the D call TRBD2 from the table was never checked on the DNA. TRBV1 is given as a pseudogene. The CDR3 is made up of 17 amino acids. CDR3 protein: CTSSQEKSGGAAGELFF. As DNA, the CDR3 is TGCACCAGCAGCCAAGAGAAGAGCGGGGGGGCGGCCGGGGAGCTGTTTTTT.

V and J are TRBV5-1 and TRBJ2-5; the match to TRBD1 covers 7 bases. Germline V gives CDR1 SGHRS, CDR2 YFSETQ. Germline trimming cut 0 bases from V and 2 bases from J; bases unmatched to any gene: 7. The CDR3 loop spans 16 amino acids. CDR3 protein: CASSLVPPRGQETQYF. CDR3 in DNA: TGCGCCAGCAGCTTGGTTCCCCCCAGGGGGCAAGAGACCCAGTACTTC.

The V gene is TRBV30, the J gene TRBJ2-7; 8 positions match TRBD2. Trimming cost V 1 base and J 1 base; bases outside gene matches: 3. The CDR3 runs to 14 residues. Germline CDR1 and CDR2: GTSNPN and SVGIG (reference sequence). The CDR3 nucleotides read TGTGCCTGGAGTGGTGGCGGGGGGTCCTACGAGCAGTACTTC. Translating it yields CAWSGGGGSYEQYF. Drawing the rest from reference TRBV30 and TRBJ2-7, the complete variable domain is SQTIHQWPATLVQPVGSPLSLECTVEGTSNPNLYWYRQAAGRGLQLLFYSVGIGQISSEVPQNLSASRPQDRQFILSSKKLLLSDSGFYLCAWSGGGGSYEQYFGPGTRLTVT.

To note about this clone: This specimen includes other DNA sequences encoding the same CDR3. V gene TRBV30 combines with J gene TRBJ1-2; D not certain. The CDR3 consists of 13 residues. Trimming cost V 2 bases and J 1 base, with 8 bases left between them. Germline loops: CDR1 GTSNPN, CDR2 SVGIG (reference sequence). CDR3: CAWSLGINYGYTF. The CDR3 DNA reads as TGTGCCTGGAGTCTAGGTATTAACTATGGCTACACCTTC.

V gene TRBV30 combines with J gene TRBJ2-1, with D possibly matching TRBD1 (5 bases). Between the trimmed V and J ends, which lost 5 bases and 7 bases, there was a span of 21 bases. The CDR3 is made up of 15 amino acids. Per germline, CDR1 GTSNPN and CDR2 SVGIG (reference sequence). DNA of the CDR3: TGTGCCTGGGGCCTGAAAAGGGGATCGGGTAATGAGCAGTTCTTC. Protein sequence: CAWGLKRGSGNEQFF.

This clone has just a few counts. This chain uses TRBV28 with TRBJ2-5; 9 bases are shared with TRBD2. CDR3 size: 14 residues. Germline CDR1 reads MDHEN; CDR2 reads SYDVKM. The V and J ends lost 3 bases and 5 bases, in that order; junction bases with no gene match: 4. The CDR3 sequence is CASSFRGGAETQYF. The CDR3 nucleotides read TGTGCCAGCAGTTTCCGCGGGGGGGCTGAGACCCAGTACTTC.

The V call is TRBV20-1, the J call TRBJ1-1, with D unclear. This CDR3 contains 10 residues. The ends were cut back, 5 bases at V and 2 bases at J, with 3 bases in the middle. The germline gives CDR1 DFQATT, CDR2 SNEGSKA (reference sequence). CDR3: CSASNTEAFF. For the CDR3, the DNA is TGCAGTGCTTCTAACACTGAAGCTTTCTTT.

This clone was seen a handful of times. The rearrangement joins TRBV9 to TRBJ2-5; 7 positions agree with TRBD1. J was trimmed by 2 bases and V by 0 bases; bases with no gene match: 7. Germline CDR1 and CDR2: SGDLS and YYNGEE. The CDR3 extends over 16 amino acids. CDR3 DNA sequence: TGTGCCAGCAGCGTAGGGGGCAGGGGGAGTCAAGAGACCCAGTACTTC. Translated, it gives CASSVGGRGSQETQYF.

This clone appeared a few times. V and J are TRBV27 and TRBJ1-2, with D perhaps TRBD1 (5 bases). This CDR3 contains 14 residues. V was trimmed by 6 bases and J by 8 bases, leaving 19 bases between them. CDR1 MNHEY and CDR2 SMNVEV come from the germline V gene (reference sequence). CDR3 DNA: TGTGCCAGCAGCAATTACGGGGGACCGGCCGGCTACACCTTC. Translation: CASSNYGGPAGYTF.

This chain joins TRBV27 and TRBJ1-1; D gene unclear. Germline values: CDR1 MNHEY, CDR2 SMNVEV (reference sequence). Trimming pared 3 bases from V and 1 base from J, leaving 9 bases between. This CDR3 comprises 14 residues. CDR3 bases: TGTGCCAGCAGTTTTCATGGGAGGAACACTGAAGCTTTCTTT. Protein sequence: CASSFHGRNTEAFF.

The chain combines TRBV11-2 with TRBJ2-1, with unresolved D. Germline lookup yields CDR1 SGHAT and CDR2 FQNNGV. The germline V and J ends were trimmed by 4 bases and 9 bases, with 10 bases remaining between them. This CDR3 is 12 amino acids long. In DNA, the CDR3 is TGTGCCAGCAGCTCTACGGGCACTGAGCAGTTCTTC. It translates to CASSSTGTEQFF.